The clone carrying this TCR beta chain has only a few counts. Its target is not known. Germline CDR1 reads SQVTM; CDR2 reads ANQGSEA. Trimming removed 4 bases from V and 5 bases from J, with 9 bases in between. CDR3 size: 12 residues. The data are from a study of T cell repertoires in cytomegalovirus infection. About the study: CMV epitopes, recently identified HLA-C-restricted and well-studied HLA-B-restricted, were used. A matching HLA type, together with CMV infection, was signaled by public TCR beta signatures.

TCRdb redid the calling of the reads with MiXCR, one entry per CDR3 protein. The repertoire holds approximately 990,000 distinct CDR3 sequences, with 31% as singletons. The sample consisted of cultured CD8+ T cells from PBMCs, taken from culture after CMV antigen stimulation. The chain has TRBV29-1 and TRBJ2-1, with D uncertain. The receptor was isolated from a human donor in good health (CMV status not recorded). Some clones in this sample may be carry-over from other donors' samples. CDR3 region: CSVAGYNNEQFF. CDR3 DNA: TGCAGCGTTGCCGGGTACAACAATGAGCAGTTCTTC.